This T cell receptor beta chain was found in a study of identifying expanded T cells in peripheral blood (dated by TCRdb to between 2018 and 2021). General notes on the study: Separate aliquots of the same genomic DNA pool were sequenced to produce technical replicates, and four replicates were compared in pairs.

Summary of the overall study and its limitations: The authors expected that over much longer intervals, such as months to years, biological variance in healthy repertoires might increase even further. Approximately 1.1 differentially abundant clones were flagged by the binomial model between technical replicates, whereas about 16 and 20 were flagged over approximately two weeks and four weeks, respectively. For all healthy donors, the variance in clone template counts between roughly 2-week samples rose significantly as total template count increased. Across all healthy-donor time intervals, the beta-binomial model significantly lowered both the number of clones called differentially abundant and the false-positive rate.

The immunoSEQ Assay, which relies on bias-controlled multiplex PCR amplification of genomic DNA, was used to profile TCRbeta CDR3 regions. Under the source paper's analysis protocol: The absolute abundance of each unique TCRbeta CDR3 region was quantified after sequences were collapsed and filtered. Differential abundance was tested with a binomial (Fisher-equivalent) model and with a beta-binomial model adding time-dependent variance fitted from healthy donors. Any clone with fewer than 5 combined templates was excluded, and a clone was called differentially abundant if its Benjamini-Hochberg FDR was below 0.01. Using the form v = (b*log(k)+a)^2, the beta-binomial variance was modeled as a function of the total template count across the two samples. This is the immuneACCESS table as TCRdb keeps it, with only in-frame sequences that have V and J called. A part of the clones is gone; compared with another copy, unresolved V genes explain less than half, and the rest is unexplained. That table is the source of V, J and clone size, and D and trimming were worked out from the DNA. Here the sample has about 58,000 clones; about 80% occur a single time. The ten largest clones represent about a sixth of the sample.

CDR1 is given as SNHLY and CDR2 as FYNNEI, both from the germline V gene. The CDR3, from cysteine to phenylalanine, totals 15 residues. The read is trimmed to its CDR3 DNA, 45 bases read in frame from base 1. During the collection period, no infections or other immune events were recorded for the healthy donors. Healthy-donor blood repertoires served as a training cohort to calibrate time-dependent variance in a beta-binomial model of T-cell clone differential abundance. The training cohort comprised about ten healthy donors, 3 female and 7 male. An age range of about 25 to 64 years, with an average of roughly 47 years, was recorded for the donors. Whole blood from each healthy donor was obtained from a commercial supplier and was collected at three time points around 2 weeks apart. For immunosequencing, genomic DNA was extracted from unsorted whole blood. A note on this clone: Its antigen remains unidentified. At one boundary the junction diverges from the germline segment, which might be a read error.

This TCR was recovered from a person between 18 and 75 years old in good health. Sequencing was carried out using blood. This chain joins TRBV2 to TRBJ2-4; the D region possibly corresponds to TRBD1 (6 bases align). The CDR3 has the sequence CASREETGNKNIQYF. Here is the DNA: TGTGCCAGCAGGGAAGAAACAGGGAACAAAAACATTCAGTACTTC.